The sequence of this TCR beta chain was determined in a study of blood T cell repertoires in COVID-19. The CDR3 sequence is 20 residues long. Trimming cost V 1 base and J 9 bases; bases outside gene matches: 22. The germline V gene has CDR1 LNHNV and CDR2 YYDKDF (reference sequence). Method: immunoSEQ multiplex PCR; TCRdb's copy keeps in-frame clones and lacks some. The sample includes tens of thousands of clones, approximately 80% seen only once; the top ten take over 3.5%. J is TRBJ2-2 and V is TRBV15; 8 nucleotides line up with TRBD1. This receptor was taken from a man in his 60s with acute or convalescent COVID-19. The sequencing input was peripheral blood. CDR3 region: CATSRGPFQTEDRVNRELFF. The DNA for the CDR3 is TGTGCCACCAGCAGAGGGCCGTTCCAGACGGAGGACAGGGTAAACCGGGAGCTGTTTTTT.